This entry describes one T cell receptor (beta chain). As handled by the study authors: Estimation of nucleated cell counts was performed using reference gene primer amplification. Profiling relied on immunoSEQ multiplex PCR, and the TCRdb table lists in-frame clones only, not all of them. V and J calls and clone size are copied from that table; D and trimming were computed from the DNA. The repertoire has roughly 200,000 clones, more than 70% of them found once; the top ten carry approximately 3%. This specimen belongs to a study of blood T cell repertoires in COVID-19. Across the study: Samples of COVID-19 (acute and convalescent) were obtained from the United States, Italy and Spain. From T cells, B-cell-depleted T cells, or PBMCs came the material, which was cDNA or gDNA.

V dropped 0 bases and J dropped 7; count of bases not matched to a gene: 9. Germline-derived CDR1 and CDR2 are SGDLS and YYNGEE. CDR3 length: 15 amino acids. J is TRBJ2-7 and V is TRBV9, with 8 positions matching TRBD1. Material for sequencing was peripheral blood. The clonotype comes from a woman of 80 years or more with active or convalescent COVID-19. CDR3 loop: CASSVGTGPGVEQYF. The CDR3 bases are TGTGCCAGCAGCGTAGGGACAGGGCCTGGAGTGGAGCAGTACTTC.